Following are 10 T cell receptor beta chains from one sample sequenced in a study of CD8 T cells in ankylosing spondylitis. TCRdb re-derived calls from the 5' RACE reads in MiXCR, one entry per CDR3 protein. The sample has some 290,000 distinct CDR3 sequences; 20% are singletons. Sequenced sample: blood, either unsorted or a sorted T cell fraction (not recorded which). The source of these receptors is a male donor with ankylosing spondylitis or in good health (not recorded which).

The rearrangement joins TRBV10-3 to TRBJ2-5; no definite D call. V dropped 4 bases and J dropped 5 bases, with 11 bases sitting between them. Germline V gene lookup returns CDR1 ENHRY and CDR2 SYGVKD. This CDR3 has 13 residues. The CDR3 sequence is CAISALSRETQYF. The CDR3 nucleotides are TGTGCCATCAGTGCTTTGTCTCGGGAGACCCAGTACTTC.

For the CDR3, the DNA is TGCAGTGCTAGAGAACTAGTGGATTACACTGAAGCTTTCTTT. This codes for CSARELVDYTEAFF. This chain connects TRBV20-1 to TRBJ1-1; D remains unclear. Germline V gene sequence: CDR1 DFQATT, CDR2 SNEGSKA (reference sequence). Trimming pared 0 bases from V and 3 bases from J, leaving 11 bases between. The CDR3 runs to 14 residues.

This clonotype has more than one count but fewer than ten. The chain links TRBV12-3 or TRBV12-4 to TRBJ2-3; D is possibly TRBD1 or TRBD2 (5 bases each). Trimming cost V 2 bases and J 9 bases, with 12 bases left between them. The CDR3 has 13 residues. The CDR3 nucleotides read TGTGCCAGCAGTTTAAGGGAGAGGACAACGCAGTATTTT. Amino acids: CASSLRERTTQYF.

The J gene is TRBJ2-2, the V gene TRBV10-3; D not certain. Germline assignment: CDR1 ENHRY and CDR2 SYGVKD. Between the trimmed V and J ends, which lost 4 bases and 6 bases, there was a span of 6 bases. The CDR3 extends over 12 amino acids. The CDR3 DNA reads as TGTGCCATCAGTGGCGGTTCCGGGGAGCTGTTTTTT. It codes for CAISGGSGELFF.

This rearrangement joins TRBV11-2 to TRBJ2-3; 10 bases line up with TRBD1. Germline trimming cut 1 base from V and 7 bases from J; bases unmatched to any gene: 2. Germline-derived CDR1 and CDR2 are SGHAT and FQNNGV. The CDR3 totals 14 residues. CDR3: CASSLGDRGHTQYF. The DNA for the CDR3 is TGTGCCAGCAGCTTAGGGGACAGGGGACATACGCAGTATTTT.

The chain combines TRBV10-3 with TRBJ1-2; D ambiguous. This CDR3 has 12 amino acids. Trimming took 5 bases from V and 4 from J, leaving 8 bases between them. The germline CDR1 and CDR2 sequences are ENHRY and SYGVKD. The CDR3 bases are TGTGCCATCAGTTGGGAAAGCTATGGCTACACCTTC. Translated: CAISWESYGYTF.

The chain joins TRBV20-1 to TRBJ2-3, with D perhaps being TRBD1 or TRBD2 (6 bases each). V shed 6 bases and J shed 5 bases, with 15 bases lying between them. CDR3 length equals 13 residues. Germline CDR1 and CDR2: DFQATT and SNEGSKA (reference sequence). CDR3 protein: CSARRGLGDTQYF. The DNA of the CDR3 is TGCAGTGCCCGCCGGGGGCTTGGAGATACGCAGTATTTT.

The chain combines TRBV19 with TRBJ2-1; D is unresolved. CDR3 length: 15 amino acids. V shed 1 base and J shed 3 bases, with 10 bases lying between them. Germline CDR1 reads LNHDA; CDR2 reads SQIVND (reference sequence). The CDR3, as DNA: TGTGCCAGTAGTATAGGCCAGGCAAACTACAATGAGCAGTTCTTC. Translation gives CASSIGQANYNEQFF.

J is TRBJ2-3 and V is TRBV3-1; 10 bases match TRBD2. CDR1 LGHDT and CDR2 YNNKEL come from the germline V gene (reference sequence). The CDR3 is 17 amino acids. J gave up 2 bases and V 0 bases, and 5 bases lay outside the gene matches. CDR3: CASSQELAGVHTDTQYF. The CDR3 nucleotides read TGTGCCAGCAGCCAAGAGCTAGCGGGGGTCCACACAGATACGCAGTATTTT.

This clonotype was counted only a few times. V usage is TRBV7-6 and J usage is TRBJ2-1; 7 bases are shared with TRBD2. V was pared by 5 bases and J by 9 bases, with 7 bases of the junction left unmatched. Germline assignment: CDR1 SGHVS and CDR2 FNYEAQ. The CDR3 runs 13 residues. This CDR3 reads CASSPSRGSEQFF. In DNA form, the CDR3 reads TGTGCCAGCAGCCCATCCCGCGGGAGTGAGCAGTTCTTC.